These 26 T cell receptor beta chains share one sample of origin, sequenced in a study of CD8 T cells in Susac syndrome. When the RNA was reverse transcribed, random hexamers were used with an input of roughly 0.45 to 1 ug. TCRdb re-derived calls from the immunoSEQ multiplex PCR reads in MiXCR, one entry per CDR3 protein. Among about 150,000 distinct CDR3 sequences listed, about 94% were seen once. The specimen was CD8+ T cells from PBMCs. All receptors derive from a human donor with multiple sclerosis.

The gene calls are TRBV19 and TRBJ2-7, with TRBD2 as a possible D gene (6 bases). V was clipped by 5 bases and J by 3 bases, with 14 bases between them. The CDR3 covers 14 residues. Looked up from germline, CDR1 is LNHDA and CDR2 is SQIVND (reference sequence). The CDR3 DNA reads TGTGCCAGTAGTCATCCGGGACTGCACTACGAGCAGTACTTC. Translating gives CASSHPGLHYEQYF. The full variable domain, in which reference TRBV19 and TRBJ2-7 provide the parts outside the CDR3, is DGGITQSPKYLFRKEGQNVTLSCEQNLNHDAMYWYRQDPGQGLRLIYYSQIVNDFQKGDIAEGYSVSREKKESFPLTVTSAQKNPTAFYLCASSHPGLHYEQYFGPGTRLTVT.

The V gene is TRBV29-1, the J gene TRBJ2-4; D is uncertain. The germline V gene has CDR1 SQVTM and CDR2 ANQGSEA. The CDR3 loop spans 13 amino acids. The ends were cut back, 5 bases at V and 3 bases at J, with 11 bases in the middle. For the CDR3, the DNA is TGCAGCGTTCGGGCGCCGGACAAAAACATTCAGTACTTC. This codes for CSVRAPDKNIQYF.

V and J are TRBV20-1 and TRBJ2-7; D uncertain. Germline V gives CDR1 DFQATT, CDR2 SNEGSKA (reference sequence). This CDR3 comprises 11 residues. Trimming stripped 1 base from V and 6 bases from J, with 7 bases between. The CDR3 sequence: CSARAGSEQYF. Here the CDR3 DNA reads TGCAGTGCTAGAGCGGGTTCCGAGCAGTACTTC.

V gene TRBV7-9 combines with J gene TRBJ2-7; no firm D call. CDR3 length: 16 residues. The germline V and J ends were trimmed by 5 bases and 0 bases, with 17 bases remaining between them. Germline values: CDR1 SEHNR, CDR2 FQNEAQ (reference sequence). Here the CDR3 DNA reads TGTGCCAGCAGCGCTATAACAGTCCCCTCCTCCTACGAGCAGTACTTC. Translated: CASSAITVPSSYEQYF. Full variable domain (outside the CDR3, taken from reference TRBV7-9 and TRBJ2-7): DTGVSQNPRHKITKRGQNVTFRCDPISEHNRLYWYRQTLGQGPEFLTYFQNEAQLEKSRLLSDRFSAERPKGSFSTLEIQRTEQGDSAMYLCASSAITVPSSYEQYFGPGTRLTVT.

The V gene is TRBV25-1, the J gene TRBJ2-7, with D possibly matching TRBD1 (5 bases). The CDR3 consists of 15 residues. Trimming removed 3 bases from V and 3 bases from J, with 15 bases in between. The germline CDR1 and CDR2 sequences are MGHDK and SYGVNS. The CDR3 sequence: CASSDLGSGFYEQYF. For the CDR3, the DNA is TGTGCCAGCAGTGATCTAGGTTCAGGGTTCTACGAGCAGTACTTC.

The V and J genes are TRBV5-1 and TRBJ2-5; D remains ambiguous. Trimming pared 0 bases from V and 2 bases from J, leaving 8 bases between. The CDR3 has 14 residues. Germline CDR1 SGHRS, CDR2 YFSETQ. CDR3 region: CASSLDGLQETQYF. CDR3 nucleotide sequence: TGCGCCAGCAGCTTGGATGGGTTGCAAGAGACCCAGTACTTC.

V gene TRBV23-1 combines with J gene TRBJ1-2, with D perhaps matching TRBD1 (5 bases). TRBV23-1 is marked as an open reading frame, function uncertain. The V gene lost 1 base and the J gene lost 2 bases, with 17 bases spanning the gap. The CDR3 length is 17 residues. Written as DNA, the CDR3 is TGCGCCAGCAGTCAATTCCGAGACAGACCACTCAACTATGGCTACACCTTC. This codes for CASSQFRDRPLNYGYTF.

V and J are TRBV20-1 and TRBJ2-7; TRBD1 matches 8 bases. Germline CDR1 reads DFQATT; CDR2 reads SNEGSKA (reference sequence). CDR3 size: 15 residues. Losses at the gene ends were 0 bases for V and 0 bases for J; bases not matched to a gene: 4. Written as DNA, the CDR3 is TGCAGTGCTAGAGATGACAGGGGTTTCTCCTACGAGCAGTACTTC. Its protein product is CSARDDRGFSYEQYF.

The chain employs TRBV10-3 and TRBJ1-2, with 8 nucleotides matching TRBD1. Unmatched junction bases numbered 12, after V lost 6 bases and J lost 6 bases. The CDR3 runs 15 residues. Per the germline V gene, CDR1 is ENHRY and CDR2 is SYGVKD. CDR3 region: CAISRTIQGEDGYTF. For the CDR3, the DNA is TGTGCCATCAGCCGGACCATACAGGGGGAGGATGGCTACACCTTC.

On this clonotype itself: One junction end does not reproduce the germline sequence, and a read error may be involved. The chain is built from TRBV20-1 and TRBJ2-7; tentative D call: TRBD2 (5 bases). Germline CDR1 is DFQATT and CDR2 is SNEGSKA (reference sequence). The CDR3 is made up of 13 amino acids. The CDR3 protein is CSARGRTSYEQYF. In DNA form, the CDR3 reads TGCAGTGCCAGAGGCCGGACTTCCTACGAGCAGTACTTC.

This chain joins TRBV30 and TRBJ1-6, with 10 bases lining up with TRBD1. CDR3 size: 18 residues. Germline CDR1 and CDR2: GTSNPN and SVGIG (reference sequence). Germline trimming cut 1 base from V and 0 bases from J; bases unmatched to any gene: 6. CDR3 coding DNA: TGTGCCTGGAGTGACCCTCGGACAGGGGGCTCCTATAATTCACCCCTCCACTTT. Translation gives CAWSDPRTGGSYNSPLHF.

The DNA for the CDR3 is TGCGCCAGCAGTCGGTGTGAATATGGCTACACCTTC. Translation: CASSRCEYGYTF. The genes are TRBV23-1 and TRBJ1-2, with D uncertain. TRBV23-1 is sorted into the ORF group, with uncertain function. The CDR3 has 12 amino acids. V was clipped by 4 bases and J by 5 bases, with 8 bases between them.

This clonotype was observed a few times. The chain combines TRBV9 with TRBJ1-2, with 7 nucleotides matching TRBD1. The CDR3 loop spans 13 amino acids. The germline CDR1 and CDR2 sequences are SGDLS and YYNGEE. V shed 4 bases and J 4 bases; nucleotides not matched to a gene: 4. Here the CDR3 DNA reads TGTGCCAGCAGCCCTCGGGACAGCTATGGCTACACCTTC. Encoded protein: CASSPRDSYGYTF.

This clonotype was observed once. The rearrangement uses TRBV24-1 and TRBJ2-3; D gene unclear. Germline V gene sequence: CDR1 KGHDR, CDR2 SFDVKD. The CDR3 consists of 15 residues. Trimming cost V 4 bases and J 1 base, with 11 bases left between them. In DNA, the CDR3 is TGTGCCACCAGTGACCCAGTGAAGGGCACAGATACGCAGTATTTT. It is translated as CATSDPVKGTDTQYF.

The chain is built from TRBV15 and TRBJ2-1, with a possible D match to TRBD2 (6 bases). V lost 3 bases, J lost 7 bases, and 19 bases lay in between. The CDR3 contains 16 residues. Germline lookup yields CDR1 LNHNV and CDR2 YYDKDF (reference sequence). CDR3 sequence (DNA): TGTGCCACCAGCAGGGTTCCCGCGGAGGGGACGAATGAGCAGTTCTTC. Translated: CATSRVPAEGTNEQFF.

V usage is TRBV29-1 and J usage is TRBJ1-1; D uncertain. This CDR3 region has 12 residues. The germline V gene encodes CDR1 SQVTM and CDR2 ANQGSEA. The V gene lost 4 bases and the J gene lost 6 bases, with 12 bases spanning the gap. This CDR3 reads CSVGPAISEAFF. For the CDR3, the DNA is TGCAGCGTTGGTCCTGCGATCTCTGAAGCTTTCTTT.

This sequence joins TRBV6-5 and TRBJ2-1; 10 bases map to TRBD2. Germline assignment: CDR1 MNHEY and CDR2 SVGAGI. The V and J ends lost 2 bases and 1 base, in that order; junction bases with no gene match: 17. The CDR3 runs 21 residues. The chain's CDR3 is CASSYPTVGLARAGSYNEQFF. CDR3 DNA: TGTGCCAGCAGTTACCCCACGGTGGGACTAGCGCGGGCTGGATCCTACAATGAGCAGTTCTTC.

V gene TRBV20-1 combines with J gene TRBJ2-6; 7 nucleotides line up with TRBD2. This CDR3 spans 20 amino acids. J gave up 0 bases and V 1 base, and 15 bases lay outside the gene matches. Germline CDR1 is DFQATT and CDR2 is SNEGSKA (reference sequence). In DNA form, the CDR3 reads TGCAGTGCTAGAGTTGGACTAGAACCTTTCGGGGCCTCTGGGGCCAACGTCCTGACTTTC. Translating it yields CSARVGLEPFGASGANVLTF.

V usage is TRBV6-1 and J usage is TRBJ2-5; 11 nucleotides line up with TRBD2. The CDR3 loop spans 15 amino acids. V trimming: 1 base; J trimming: 2 bases; junction bases outside the gene matches: 0. Germline V gene data show CDR1 as MNHNS and CDR2 as SASEGT. The CDR3 spells CASSEVAGGQETQYF. DNA for the CDR3: TGTGCCAGCAGTGAAGTAGCGGGGGGGCAAGAGACCCAGTACTTC.

This chain connects TRBV20-1 to TRBJ1-2; 7 bases map to TRBD1. Trimming removed 5 bases from V and 4 bases from J; junction bases left unmatched: 13. The germline V gene encodes CDR1 DFQATT and CDR2 SNEGSKA (reference sequence). The CDR3 consists of 15 residues. This CDR3 reads CSALGYWGQTYGYTF. DNA of the CDR3: TGCAGTGCTTTAGGCTATTGGGGACAGACCTATGGCTACACCTTC.

V is TRBV5-1 and J is TRBJ2-1; D gene uncertain. The germline V and J ends were trimmed by 0 bases and 3 bases, with 10 bases remaining between them. CDR1 is SGHRS, CDR2 YFSETQ, per germline. The CDR3 spans 15 residues. DNA of the CDR3: TGCGCCAGCAGCTTGGATGTACCATTCTACAATGAGCAGTTCTTC. It specifies CASSLDVPFYNEQFF.

Here the CDR3 DNA reads TGCGCCAGCAGCCAAGGGACAGGGTGGAACACTGAAGCTTTCTTT. Translation gives CASSQGTGWNTEAFF. The chain couples TRBV4-1 to TRBJ1-1; TRBD1 aligns across 8 bases. There are 15 residues in the CDR3. The germline gives CDR1 MGHRA, CDR2 YSYEKL. V was clipped by 1 base and J by 1 base; unmatched bases: 2.

This chain joins TRBV29-1 and TRBJ1-2, with TRBD1 identical over 9 bases. V was clipped by 7 bases and J by 2 bases; unmatched bases: 8. The CDR3 is 14 residues long. CDR1 is SQVTM, CDR2 ANQGSEA, per germline. The CDR3 sequence: CSAQGQGFNYGYTF. CDR3 DNA sequence: TGCAGCGCCCAGGGACAGGGTTTCAACTATGGCTACACCTTC.

V is TRBV9 and J is TRBJ1-5; TRBD1 agrees at 7 bases. Trimming took 4 bases from V and 3 from J; bases not matched to a gene: 7. Germline CDR1 is SGDLS and CDR2 is YYNGEE. This CDR3 is built from 15 residues. CDR3 in amino acids: CASSQEGALNQPQHF. The CDR3 nucleotides read TGTGCCAGCAGCCAAGAGGGGGCCCTCAATCAGCCCCAGCATTTT.

The genes are TRBV29-1 and TRBJ1-1; tentative D call: TRBD1 (6 bases). Trimming left V 4 bases short and J 0 bases short, with 24 bases between. This CDR3 is built from 18 residues. Germline V lookup: CDR1 SQVTM, CDR2 ANQGSEA. CDR3 nucleotides: TGCAGCGTTGGCTCCCGCTCAAAGACAGGCCCTTTGAACACTGAAGCTTTCTTT. Its translation is CSVGSRSKTGPLNTEAFF.

V gene TRBV13 combines with J gene TRBJ2-5, with TRBD2 matching 8 bases. This CDR3 is 13 amino acids long. CDR1 PRHDT and CDR2 FYEKMQ come from the germline V gene (reference sequence). V gave up 7 bases and J gave up 5 bases; unmatched junction bases: 6. DNA for the CDR3: TGTGCCAGCACCTCGGGAGGGAGGGAGACCCAGTACTTC. Translating gives CASTSGGRETQYF.